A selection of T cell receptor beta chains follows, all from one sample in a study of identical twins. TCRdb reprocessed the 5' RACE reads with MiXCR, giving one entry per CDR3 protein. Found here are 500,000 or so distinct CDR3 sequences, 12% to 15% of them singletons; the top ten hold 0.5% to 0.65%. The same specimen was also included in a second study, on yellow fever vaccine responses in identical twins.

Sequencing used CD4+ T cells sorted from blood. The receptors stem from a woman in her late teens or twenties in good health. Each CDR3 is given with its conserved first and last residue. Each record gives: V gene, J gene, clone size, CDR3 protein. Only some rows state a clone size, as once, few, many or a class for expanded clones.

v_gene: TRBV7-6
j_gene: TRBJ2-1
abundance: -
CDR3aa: CASSLDIAASSYNEQFF

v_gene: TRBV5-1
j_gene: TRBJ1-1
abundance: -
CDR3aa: CASTWGGVNTEAFF

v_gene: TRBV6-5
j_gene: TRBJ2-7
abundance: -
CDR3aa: CASSSRLQGSEQYF

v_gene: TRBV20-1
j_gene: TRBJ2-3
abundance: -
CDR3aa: CSAQRVAGRPTDTQYF

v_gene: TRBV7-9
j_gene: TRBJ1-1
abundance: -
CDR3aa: CASSPWTGSVGTEAFF

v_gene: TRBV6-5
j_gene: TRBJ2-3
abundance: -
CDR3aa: CASSYSSGSADTQYF

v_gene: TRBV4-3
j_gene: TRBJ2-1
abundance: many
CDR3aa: CASSQDGAGASYNEQFF

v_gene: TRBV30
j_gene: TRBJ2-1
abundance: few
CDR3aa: CAWTSGSYNEQFF

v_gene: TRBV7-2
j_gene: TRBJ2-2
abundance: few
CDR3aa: CASSRDGRGTGELFF

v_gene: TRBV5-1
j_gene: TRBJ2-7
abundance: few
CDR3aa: CASSLVPQDAYEQYF

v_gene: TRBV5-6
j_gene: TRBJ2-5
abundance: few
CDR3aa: CASSLRSTVSQYF

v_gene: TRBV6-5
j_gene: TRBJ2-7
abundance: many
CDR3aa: CASRNSYEQYF

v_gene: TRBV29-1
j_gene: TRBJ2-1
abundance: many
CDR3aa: CSVEGSITSGRNEQFF

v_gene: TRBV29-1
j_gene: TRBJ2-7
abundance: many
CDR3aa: CSVEGGQRTSSSYEQYF

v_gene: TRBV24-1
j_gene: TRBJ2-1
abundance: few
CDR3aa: CATSDRSGNNEQFF